The 9 T cell receptor beta chains below all came from one sample that was sequenced in a study of T cell responses to AZD1222 COVID-19 vaccine. The assay was immunoSEQ multiplex PCR, and TCRdb's table has in-frame clones only and misses some. The repertoire has about 100,000 clones, about 87% of them found once; the top ten carry 3% to 3.5%. Specimen: peripheral blood, collected on day 0 of AZD1222 vaccination. The receptor source for this set is an adult in good health.

This clone was observed a few times. CDR3 region: CASSYGAQVYGYTF. The DNA for the CDR3 is TGTGCCAGCAGTTACGGAGCTCAGGTCTATGGCTACACCTTC. The chain is built from TRBV6-2 or TRBV6-3 and TRBJ1-2; D is unclear. This CDR3 has 14 amino acids. In germline, CDR1 is MNHEY, CDR2 SVGEGT. Trimming shortened V by 2 bases and J by 4 bases, and 11 bases separated the two germline ends.

The chain uses TRBV4-1 and TRBJ1-5; D gene ambiguous. Germline CDR1 MGHRA, CDR2 YSYEKL. This CDR3 region has 14 residues. Trimming pared 1 base from V and 3 bases from J, leaving 7 bases between. CDR3: CASSQGLDNQPQHF. The CDR3 DNA reads TGCGCCAGCAGCCAAGGGCTGGACAATCAGCCCCAGCATTTT.

In this sample, this clone turned up once. This chain connects TRBV6-2 or TRBV6-3 to TRBJ1-1; D is possibly TRBD1 (5 bases). The CDR3 covers 14 residues. Germline V gene sequence: CDR1 MNHEY, CDR2 SVGEGT. Trimming removed 0 bases at V and 4 bases at J, with 9 bases between. The CDR3 spells CASSYSVRGTEAFF. The CDR3 DNA follows: TGTGCCAGCAGTTACTCGGTTAGGGGCACTGAAGCTTTCTTT.

This chain links TRBV7-3 with TRBJ2-3; D possibly matches TRBD1 or TRBD2 (5 bases each). CDR1 SGHTA and CDR2 FQGTGA come from the germline V gene. The CDR3 runs to 15 residues. V was clipped by 5 bases and J by 0 bases, with 12 bases between them. The CDR3 bases are TGTGCCAGCAGCCCGTTAGGGGACAGCACAGATACGCAGTATTTT. Translated: CASSPLGDSTDTQYF.

The chain is built from TRBV7-2 and TRBJ1-3; unclear D gene. The V end was cut by 5 bases, the J end by 0 bases, with 14 bases between. The CDR3 is 16 amino acids. Per germline, CDR1 SGHTA and CDR2 FQGNSA. CDR3 region: CASSPSAGPSGNTIYF. CDR3 DNA: TGTGCCAGCAGCCCCTCGGCCGGGCCCTCTGGAAACACCATATATTTT.

V is TRBV6-6 and J is TRBJ2-7, with D perhaps given as TRBD1 or TRBD2 (5 bases each). Germline CDR1 and CDR2: MNHNY and SVGAGI (reference sequence). The CDR3 is 15 amino acids. Trimming shortened V by 0 bases and J by 2 bases, and 11 bases separated the two germline ends. The CDR3, as DNA: TGTGCCAGCAGTTACTCGGGGGACGCAGCCTACGAGCAGTACTTC. The encoded protein is CASSYSGDAAYEQYF.

The rearrangement links TRBV6-2 or TRBV6-3 to TRBJ1-5, with 8 bases fitting TRBD1. This CDR3 spans 17 amino acids. V lost 0 bases, J lost 5 bases, and 9 bases stayed unmatched. Germline V gives CDR1 MNHEY, CDR2 SVGEGT. CDR3: CASSYSPGQGVDQPQHF. CDR3 in DNA: TGTGCCAGCAGTTACTCGCCTGGACAGGGTGTTGATCAGCCCCAGCATTTT.

The V call is TRBV5-1, the J call TRBJ1-1; perhaps TRBD1 as D (5 bases). The V gene's germline CDR1 is SGHRS and CDR2 YFSETQ. This CDR3 has 14 residues. Trimming removed 4 bases at V and 3 bases at J, with 13 bases between. The CDR3 reads CASSTAGQHTEAFF. The CDR3 DNA sequence: TGCGCCAGCAGCACCGCCGGACAACACACTGAAGCTTTCTTT.

This clone was found a few times. The genes are TRBV6-2 or TRBV6-3 and TRBJ2-6; D gene uncertain. This CDR3 is 15 amino acids long. Trimming took off 6 bases at V and 0 bases at J, with 9 bases between the two ends. Germline lookup yields CDR1 MNHEY and CDR2 SVGEGT. As DNA, the CDR3 is TGTGCCAGCAGCCGACGGTTCTCTGGGGCCAACGTCCTGACTTTC. Protein: CASSRRFSGANVLTF.